The 5 T cell receptor beta chains listed next were all sequenced from one sample in a study of cytomegalovirus exposure and HLA in healthy donors. The PCR was carried out with 60 Vbeta primers and 13 Jbeta primers. This table comes from immunoSEQ multiplex PCR, and its TCRdb copy is limited to in-frame clones, with some not included. The sample records approximately 80,000 clones, roughly two thirds being singletons. Sequenced: PBMCs. The origin of the receptors is a woman aged 40 to 50 in good health and CMV-seropositive.

V is TRBV5-1 and J is TRBJ2-7; TRBD1 matches 8 bases. CDR1 is SGHRS, CDR2 YFSETQ, per germline. With V trimmed by 0 bases and J by 6 bases, 2 bases remained unmatched. CDR3 length equals 13 residues. In DNA, the CDR3 is TGCGCCAGCAGCTTGGACAGGGGGTTCGAGCAGTACTTC. It translates to CASSLDRGFEQYF.

The rearrangement uses TRBV7-9 and TRBJ2-7; 11 nucleotides agree with TRBD2. V gave up 5 bases and J gave up 0 bases; unmatched junction bases: 9. The V gene's germline CDR1 is SEHNR and CDR2 FQNEAQ (reference sequence). This CDR3 is built from 17 residues. The CDR3 loop reads CASSPGTSGLSSYEQYF. The CDR3 nucleotides are TGTGCCAGCAGCCCCGGGACTAGCGGACTATCCTCCTACGAGCAGTACTTC.

The chain links TRBV9 to TRBJ1-1; D not certain. CDR3 length equals 14 residues. Trimming stripped 0 bases from V and 1 base from J, with 7 bases between. Looked up from germline, CDR1 is SGDLS and CDR2 is YYNGEE. This CDR3 is CASSVGLQNTEAFF. Written as DNA, the CDR3 is TGTGCCAGCAGCGTAGGACTGCAGAACACTGAAGCTTTCTTT.

The rearrangement uses TRBV27 and TRBJ2-7, with 8 bases aligning to TRBD1. Germline V gives CDR1 MNHEY, CDR2 SMNVEV (reference sequence). CDR3 length: 18 residues. V was clipped by 1 base and J by 5 bases; unmatched bases: 16. This chain's CDR3 is CASSLLGRGPPGVDEQYF. The CDR3 nucleotides read TGTGCCAGCAGTTTATTGGGCAGGGGGCCCCCCGGGGTCGACGAGCAGTACTTC.

This clone was observed a single time. J is TRBJ1-3 and V is TRBV10-3; TRBD1 matches 11 bases. Looked up from germline, CDR1 is ENHRY and CDR2 is SYGVKD. This CDR3 has 17 residues. V trimming: 7 bases; J trimming: 4 bases; junction bases outside the gene matches: 12. CDR3 coding DNA: TGTGCCATCAAGGGGACAGGGGGAGACGTTCGGGGAAACACCATATATTTT. Protein product: CAIKGTGGDVRGNTIYF.